This TCR beta chain came from a study of blood T cell repertoires in COVID-19. At the level of the study: COVID-19 samples, acute and convalescent, were from the United States, Italy and Spain.

CDR3 length: 17 amino acids. Assay: immunoSEQ multiplex PCR; the TCRdb copy retains only in-frame clones and omits some. The data show a few hundred thousand clones, around 84% seen once. Enrollees, roughly 18 to 95 years old, lived in about two dozen US areas. The receptor was derived from a man between 25 and 39 years old who had recovered from COVID-19. Sequencing was carried out using PBMCs or T cells enriched from blood (not recorded which). The V call is TRBV1, the J call TRBJ2-2; the table's TRBD2 call for D was not verified on the DNA. TRBV1 is recorded as a pseudogene. The CDR3 reads CTSSQERGSGRNGELFF. The CDR3 region has the DNA TGCACCAGCAGCCAAGAGAGGGGTAGCGGGAGAAACGGGGAGCTGTTTTTT.